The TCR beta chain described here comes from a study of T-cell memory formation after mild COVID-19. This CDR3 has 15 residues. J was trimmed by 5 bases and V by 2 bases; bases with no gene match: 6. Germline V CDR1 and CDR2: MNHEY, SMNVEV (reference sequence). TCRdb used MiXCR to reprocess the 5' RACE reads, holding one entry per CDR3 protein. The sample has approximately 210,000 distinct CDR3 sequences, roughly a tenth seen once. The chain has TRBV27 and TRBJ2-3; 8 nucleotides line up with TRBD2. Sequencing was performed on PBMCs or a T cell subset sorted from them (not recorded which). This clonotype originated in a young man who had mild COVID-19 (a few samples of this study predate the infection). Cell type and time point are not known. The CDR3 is CASSLKPLAGDTQYF. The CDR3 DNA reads TGTGCCAGCAGTTTAAAGCCCCTAGCGGGAGATACGCAGTATTTT.